These 4 T cell receptor beta chains originate from one sample sequenced in a study of blood T cell repertoires in COVID-19. Only in-frame clones appear in the TCRdb table, and some are missing; sequencing was by immunoSEQ multiplex PCR. The sample has about 210,000 clones, around 81% seen once; the top ten hold 8% to 9%. The material sequenced was PBMCs or T cells enriched from blood (not recorded which). These receptors were taken from a woman in her 50s with acute COVID-19.

This clone was counted a single time. V is TRBV28 and J is TRBJ2-7; D uncertain. Trimming removed 5 bases from V and 5 bases from J, with 13 bases in between. This CDR3 comprises 13 residues. Germline V lookup: CDR1 MDHEN, CDR2 SYDVKM. CDR3 amino acids: CASSDHQVNEQYF. The CDR3 DNA sequence: TGTGCCAGCAGTGACCACCAGGTTAACGAGCAGTACTTC.

The V and J genes are TRBV4-3 and TRBJ1-6; possibly TRBD1 for D (6 bases). This CDR3 comprises 17 residues. V lost 0 bases and J lost 4, with 13 bases in between. The germline gives CDR1 LGHNA, CDR2 YSLEER. The CDR3 coding sequence is TGCGCCAGCAGCCAAGATTGGGGGGGCGGATATAATTCACCCCTCCACTTT. This gives the protein CASSQDWGGGYNSPLHF.

CDR3 region: CATGGQGNQPQHF. The CDR3 nucleotides are TGTGCCACTGGAGGACAGGGCAATCAGCCCCAGCATTTT. V gene TRBV10-3 combines with J gene TRBJ1-5; 7 nucleotides line up with TRBD1. CDR3 size: 13 residues. J was trimmed by 2 bases and V by 10 bases; bases with no gene match: 5. Per the germline V gene, CDR1 is ENHRY and CDR2 is SYGVKD.

This clone was seen a single time. The V gene is TRBV10-3, the J gene TRBJ2-7; D gene ambiguous. V dropped 6 bases and J dropped 0 bases, with 9 bases sitting between them. The CDR3 loop spans 13 amino acids. The V gene's germline CDR1 is ENHRY and CDR2 SYGVKD. The CDR3 is CAISQQSSYEQYF. In DNA, the CDR3 is TGTGCCATCAGCCAACAGAGCTCCTACGAGCAGTACTTC.